Listed here are 21 T cell receptor beta chains from one sample, sequenced in a study of T cells in Graves' hyperthyroidism and ophthalmopathy. Amplification of TCR beta CDR3 regions used RNA as the template. HTBI primers were the set used in a first-round RT-PCR of the TCR CDR3. TCRdb analysed the multiplex PCR reads with MiXCR anew, one entry per CDR3 protein. The sample yields some 530,000 distinct CDR3 sequences, under 25% seen once. The specimen was blood. All receptors come from an older woman with Graves' ophthalmopathy.

This clonotype was seen repeatedly, ten times or more. The CDR3 region has the DNA TGTGCCTGGAGTGTACTAGCGGGATCGGCAACGCAGTATTTT. This gives the protein CAWSVLAGSATQYF. The genes are TRBV30 and TRBJ2-3; TRBD2 aligns across 10 bases. V gave up 0 bases and J gave up 9 bases; unmatched junction bases: 6. This CDR3 comprises 14 residues. The germline gives CDR1 GTSNPN, CDR2 SVGIG (reference sequence).

The rearrangement links TRBV6-1 to TRBJ2-7, with 8 bases matching TRBD1. Germline V gene data show CDR1 as MNHNS and CDR2 as SASEGT. With 6 bases clipped from V and 3 bases from J, the junction kept 10 bases outside the gene matches. The CDR3 totals 15 residues. The CDR3 is CASSLNPGGGYEQYF. Written as DNA, the CDR3 is TGTGCCAGCAGCCTGAACCCAGGGGGCGGCTACGAGCAGTACTTC.

This clonotype showed up just a few times. The V gene is TRBV6-1, the J gene TRBJ1-3; D might be TRBD1 (5 bases). V was trimmed by 7 bases and J by 4 bases, leaving 17 bases between them. CDR1 and CDR2 from the germline V gene are MNHNS and SASEGT. The CDR3 sequence is 15 residues long. CDR3 in DNA: TGTGCCAGCACCCTAACGGGGGGGTCGGGAAACACCATATATTTT. This translates into CASTLTGGSGNTIYF.

V is TRBV5-6 and J is TRBJ1-5; D is undetermined. V lost 0 bases to trimming and J lost 0 bases, with 10 bases between them. CDR1 and CDR2 (germline): SGHDT, YYEEEE. The CDR3 has 16 residues. The CDR3 reads CASSLAGRYSNQPQHF. CDR3 coding DNA: TGTGCCAGCAGCTTGGCGGGTCGATATAGCAATCAGCCCCAGCATTTT.

This clonotype was picked up a small number of times. The chain employs TRBV2 and TRBJ2-7; 8 bases align to TRBD2. Germline V CDR1 and CDR2: SNHLY, FYNNEI. Trimming cost V 6 bases and J 0 bases; bases outside gene matches: 16. The CDR3 extends over 18 amino acids. The CDR3 loop is CASSHHPSGGALSYEQYF. For the CDR3, the DNA is TGTGCCAGCAGCCACCATCCCTCGGGAGGGGCCCTCTCCTACGAGCAGTACTTC.

This clonotype was seen many times. J is TRBJ1-1 and V is TRBV30, with D hard to call. Trimming pared 0 bases from V and 1 base from J, leaving 6 bases between. Germline CDR1 and CDR2: GTSNPN and SVGIG (reference sequence). The CDR3 spans 13 residues. The CDR3 loop is CAWSVGWNTEAFF. The DNA for the CDR3 is TGTGCCTGGAGTGTAGGATGGAACACTGAAGCTTTCTTT.

This chain links TRBV28 with TRBJ1-2, with D maybe TRBD1 (5 bases). The germline V gene encodes CDR1 MDHEN and CDR2 SYDVKM. The CDR3 length is 12 residues. V lost 5 bases to trimming and J lost 4 bases, with 8 bases between them. The CDR3 DNA is TGTGCCAGCAGTACAGGTCTCTATGGCTACACCTTC. Its protein product is CASSTGLYGYTF.

The rearrangement links TRBV7-2 to TRBJ2-7; 7 nucleotides align to TRBD2. Trimming at V came to 1 base and at J to 3 bases, leaving 3 bases not matched to a gene. Germline V gene lookup returns CDR1 SGHTA and CDR2 FQGNSA. The CDR3 extends over 14 amino acids. This CDR3 reads CASSLVPSGYEQYF. CDR3 in DNA: TGTGCCAGCAGCTTAGTACCTAGCGGCTACGAGCAGTACTTC.

The J gene is TRBJ2-3, the V gene TRBV10-3; D might be TRBD2 (6 bases). Trimming stripped 5 bases from V and 4 bases from J, with 13 bases between. Germline loops: CDR1 ENHRY, CDR2 SYGVKD. There are 14 residues in the CDR3. For the CDR3, the DNA is TGTGCCATCAGTCCGGGACTCCAGCCAGATACGCAGTATTTT. This translates into CAISPGLQPDTQYF.

This clonotype was detected a few times. The chain combines TRBV4-1 with TRBJ1-4; D is ambiguous. The CDR3 runs to 16 residues. CDR1 and CDR2 from the germline V gene are MGHRA and YSYEKL. Trimming took 0 bases from V and 7 from J, leaving 15 bases between them. The CDR3 sequence: CASSQDTGTIGEKLFF. The DNA for the CDR3 is TGCGCCAGCAGCCAAGATACGGGAACCATAGGTGAAAAACTGTTTTTT.

On this clonotype: One end of the junction is discordant with germline, which a read error may explain. The chain is built from TRBV6-2 or TRBV6-3 and TRBJ1-1; TRBD1 might be the D (5 bases). The length of the CDR3 is 15 residues. Germline CDR1 MNHEY, CDR2 SVGEGT. The CDR3 loop is CASSIQENRNTEAFF. DNA for the CDR3: TGCGCCAGCAGTATACAGGAAAACCGGAACACTGAAGCTTTCTTT.

The genes are TRBV20-1 and TRBJ2-7, with D unclear. The V gene lost 6 bases and the J gene lost 3 bases, with 12 bases spanning the gap. Germline V lookup: CDR1 DFQATT, CDR2 SNEGSKA (reference sequence). CDR3 length equals 12 residues. The CDR3 region has the DNA TGCAGTGCCCAGACTTCGAACTACGAGCAGTACTTC. Translation gives CSAQTSNYEQYF.

The gene calls are TRBV20-1 and TRBJ2-4; perhaps TRBD2 as D (7 bases). The CDR3 is 14 amino acids. Germline V CDR1 and CDR2: DFQATT, SNEGSKA (reference sequence). The V end lost 0 bases, the J end lost 7 bases, and 13 bases lay between the germline ends. DNA for the CDR3: TGCAGTGCTAGAGACGGGGGGAGGGGGAACATTCAGTACTTC. Translated: CSARDGGRGNIQYF.

This clonotype was seen more than once but under ten times. This rearrangement joins TRBV11-2 to TRBJ1-2; D remains ambiguous. Germline loops: CDR1 SGHAT, CDR2 FQNNGV. The CDR3 has 13 amino acids. The V end lost 1 base, the J end lost 8 bases, and 11 bases lay between the germline ends. The CDR3 DNA reads as TGTGCCAGCAGCTTAGGTTCGCATTCAGGCTACACCTTC. Protein: CASSLGSHSGYTF. The full variable domain, rest sourced from reference TRBV11-2 and TRBJ1-2, is EAGVAQSPRYKIIEKRQSVAFWCNPISGHATLYWYQQILGQGPKLLIQFQNNGVVDDSQLPKDRFSAERLKGVDSTLKIQPAKLEDSAVYLCASSLGSHSGYTFGSGTRLTVV.

Ten or more counts support this clonotype. The chain couples TRBV12-3 or TRBV12-4 to TRBJ1-1; D unresolved. V gave up 3 bases and J gave up 4 bases, with 12 bases separating them. This CDR3 has 14 residues. Here the CDR3 reads CASSLWGSGTEAFF. CDR3 DNA sequence: TGTGCCAGCAGTTTGTGGGGTAGCGGCACTGAAGCTTTCTTT.

This clonotype was observed many times. This chain joins TRBV28 and TRBJ2-3; 14 bases agree with TRBD2. The CDR3 sequence is 17 residues long. The V gene's germline CDR1 is MDHEN and CDR2 SYDVKM. The ends lost 6 bases at V and 5 bases at J; junction bases unmatched: 10. DNA for the CDR3: TGTGCCAGCAGACGCCCCACCGGGACTAGCGGGAGAGATACGCAGTATTTT. As protein: CASRRPTGTSGRDTQYF.

The rearrangement links TRBV12-3 or TRBV12-4 to TRBJ2-5, with TRBD2 matching 7 bases. Germline trimming cut 6 bases from V and 2 bases from J; bases unmatched to any gene: 15. The CDR3 totals 17 residues. The CDR3 protein is CASSFRAIVRGQETQYF. CDR3 nucleotide sequence: TGTGCCAGCAGCTTTCGGGCGATTGTGCGGGGGCAAGAGACCCAGTACTTC.

The CDR3 region is CASSLTSGYEQYF. The CDR3, as DNA: TGTGCCAGCAGTTTGACTAGCGGATACGAGCAGTACTTC. The genes are TRBV27 and TRBJ2-7; 9 nucleotides agree with TRBD2. The CDR3 extends over 13 amino acids. Germline values: CDR1 MNHEY, CDR2 SMNVEV (reference sequence). V was clipped by 3 bases and J by 4 bases; unmatched bases: 1.

This clonotype was seen only a few times. V usage is TRBV25-1 and J usage is TRBJ2-5; 10 bases are shared with TRBD1. The CDR3 is made up of 16 amino acids. Losses at the gene ends were 1 base for V and 5 bases for J; bases not matched to a gene: 7. The germline CDR1 and CDR2 sequences are MGHDK and SYGVNS. CDR3 sequence reads: CASSEFRTGGRETQYF. DNA for the CDR3: TGTGCCAGCAGTGAATTCCGGACAGGGGGGAGGGAGACCCAGTACTTC.

This chain connects TRBV18 to TRBJ1-5, with D possibly matching TRBD1 (5 bases). The V end lost 2 bases, the J end lost 4 bases, and 15 bases lay between the germline ends. The germline V gene encodes CDR1 KGHSH and CDR2 LQKENI. The CDR3 runs 16 residues. CDR3 amino acids: CASSPSVRGGNQPQHF. CDR3 nucleotide sequence: TGTGCCAGCTCACCATCAGTGAGGGGAGGTAATCAGCCCCAGCATTTT.

This rearrangement joins TRBV5-1 to TRBJ2-3; D is ambiguous. CDR1 and CDR2 from the germline V gene are SGHRS and YFSETQ. The CDR3 consists of 14 residues. V was trimmed by 1 base and J by 2 bases, leaving 8 bases between them. CDR3 loop: CASSLRLPTDTQYF. The CDR3 coding sequence is TGCGCCAGCAGCTTGCGTCTGCCCACAGATACGCAGTATTTT. The entire variable domain, with the rest obtained from reference TRBV5-1 and TRBJ2-3, is as follows: KAGVTQTPRYLIKTRGQQVTLSCSPISGHRSVSWYQQTPGQGLQFLFEYFSETQRNKGNFPGRFSGRQFSNSRSEMNVSTLELGDSALYLCASSLRLPTDTQYFGPGTRLTVL.